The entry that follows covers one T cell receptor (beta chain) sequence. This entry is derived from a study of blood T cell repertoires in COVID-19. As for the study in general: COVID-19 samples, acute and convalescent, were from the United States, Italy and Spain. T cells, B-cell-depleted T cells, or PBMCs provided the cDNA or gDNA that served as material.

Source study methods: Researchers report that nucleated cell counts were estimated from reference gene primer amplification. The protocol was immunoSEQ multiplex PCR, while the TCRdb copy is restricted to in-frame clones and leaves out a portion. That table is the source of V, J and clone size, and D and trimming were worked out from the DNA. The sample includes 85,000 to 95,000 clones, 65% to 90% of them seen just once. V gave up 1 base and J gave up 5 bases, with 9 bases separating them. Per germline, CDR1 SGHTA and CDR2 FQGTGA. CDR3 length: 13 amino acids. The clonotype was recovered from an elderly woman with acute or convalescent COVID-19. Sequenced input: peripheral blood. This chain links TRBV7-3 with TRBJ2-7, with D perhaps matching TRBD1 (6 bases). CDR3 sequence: CASSLRAGDEQYF. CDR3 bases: TGTGCCAGCAGCTTAAGGGCAGGGGACGAGCAGTACTTC. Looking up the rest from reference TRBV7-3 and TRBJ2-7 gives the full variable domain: GAGVSQTPSNKVTEKGKYVELRCDPISGHTALYWYRQSLGQGPEFLIYFQGTGAADDSGLPNDRFFAVRPEGSVSTLKIQRTERGDSAVYLCASSLRAGDEQYFGPGTRLTVT.